A single sample is the source of the 11 T cell receptor beta chains below, sequenced in a study of identical twins. One entry per CDR3 protein results from TCRdb running MiXCR on the 5' RACE reads. The sample carries approximately 470,000 distinct CDR3 sequences, about 14% recorded once. This sample also appeared in a second study, on yellow fever vaccine responses in identical twins.

The specimen was CD4+ T cells sorted from blood. The source of these receptors is a woman aged 18-30 years in good health.

This clonotype showed up just a few times. The genes are TRBV15 and TRBJ2-3; D perhaps matches TRBD2 (6 bases). The CDR3 spans 16 residues. Germline V gives CDR1 LNHNV, CDR2 YYDKDF (reference sequence). V was shortened by 3 bases and J by 0 bases, with 13 bases between the two germline ends. The CDR3 nucleotides are TGTGCCACCAGCAGGCCCTATGGGGGGAGCACAGATACGCAGTATTTT. Its protein is CATSRPYGGSTDTQYF.

The V call is TRBV7-2, the J call TRBJ1-1; 9 bases line up with TRBD1. The CDR3 loop spans 15 amino acids. CDR1 and CDR2 from the germline V gene are SGHTA and FQGNSA. Trimming removed 5 bases from V and 5 bases from J; junction bases left unmatched: 9. The CDR3 coding sequence is TGTGCCAGCAGCCCTCGCCGGACAGGGGAAACTGAAGCTTTCTTT. Its translation: CASSPRRTGETEAFF.

The chain recombines TRBV15 with TRBJ2-1; 9 bases align to TRBD1. The ends lost 5 bases at V and 7 bases at J; junction bases unmatched: 9. Germline assignment: CDR1 LNHNV and CDR2 YYDKDF (reference sequence). The CDR3 is 15 residues long. Here the CDR3 DNA reads TGTGCCACCAGCCCGATTGGACAGGGGAGGAATGAGCAGTTCTTC. It yields the protein CATSPIGQGRNEQFF.

This clonotype has just a few counts. V gene TRBV20-1 combines with J gene TRBJ2-1; weak D call: TRBD2 (6 bases). The V gene's germline CDR1 is DFQATT and CDR2 SNEGSKA (reference sequence). This CDR3 has 14 residues. The V gene lost 5 bases and the J gene lost 3 bases, with 14 bases spanning the gap. As DNA, the CDR3 is TGCAGTGCTCCCCGGGACTTAGGCTACAATGAGCAGTTCTTC. Protein sequence: CSAPRDLGYNEQFF.

This chain connects TRBV20-1 to TRBJ2-7; D might be TRBD1 (6 bases). Germline V CDR1 and CDR2: DFQATT, SNEGSKA (reference sequence). The length of the CDR3 is 13 residues. V gave up 5 bases and J gave up 3 bases, with 14 bases separating them. The CDR3 nucleotides read TGCAGTGCTTCCTTTACAGGGCTCTACGAGCAGTACTTC. Amino acids: CSASFTGLYEQYF.

This clonotype was observed a few times. The gene calls are TRBV6-1 and TRBJ2-3; TRBD1 aligns across 7 bases. Germline V gene lookup returns CDR1 MNHNS and CDR2 SASEGT. The CDR3 runs to 14 residues. V gave up 6 bases and J gave up 2 bases; unmatched junction bases: 5. The CDR3 protein is CASRTGQPTDTQYF. Here the CDR3 DNA reads TGTGCCAGCAGGACGGGACAGCCCACAGATACGCAGTATTTT.

The chain is built from TRBV9 and TRBJ1-6, with a weak D call TRBD1 (6 bases). CDR3 length equals 15 residues. Germline CDR1 and CDR2: SGDLS and YYNGEE. Between the trimmed V and J ends, which lost 2 bases and 4 bases, there was a span of 10 bases. In DNA form, the CDR3 reads TGTGCCAGCAGCGTCGAGGGGGGTTATAATTCACCCCTCCACTTT. The encoded protein is CASSVEGGYNSPLHF.

The chain uses TRBV2 and TRBJ1-5; D is perhaps TRBD1 (6 bases). CDR1 and CDR2 from the germline V gene are SNHLY and FYNNEI. The germline V and J ends were trimmed by 4 bases and 5 bases, with 12 bases remaining between them. The CDR3 is 14 residues long. The CDR3 nucleotides read TGTGCCAGCAGTGCGGAGGCAGGGGATCAGCCCCAGCATTTT. Translating it yields CASSAEAGDQPQHF.

There are a few counts of this clonotype. The V and J genes are TRBV5-1 and TRBJ2-7, with D possibly being TRBD1 (5 bases). The CDR3 length is 18 residues. Trimming pared 0 bases from V and 2 bases from J, leaving 21 bases between. Germline lookup yields CDR1 SGHRS and CDR2 YFSETQ. The CDR3 sequence is CASSLVVWGTTATYEQYF. CDR3 sequence (DNA): TGCGCCAGCAGCTTGGTAGTTTGGGGAACGACAGCGACCTACGAGCAGTACTTC.

The genes are TRBV11-2 and TRBJ2-5; D uncertain. Trimming removed 2 bases at V and 3 bases at J, with 10 bases between. Per germline, CDR1 SGHAT and CDR2 FQNNGV. There are 14 residues in the CDR3. The CDR3 region has the DNA TGTGCCAGCAGCTTAAGTCAGGCGAAAGAGACCCAGTACTTC. Protein: CASSLSQAKETQYF.

With regard to this clonotype: One end of the junction is discordant with germline, which a read error may explain. The chain combines TRBV7-7 with TRBJ2-3; the D gene is possibly TRBD2 (6 bases). The CDR3 covers 16 residues. Germline CDR1 reads SSHAT; CDR2 reads FNYEAQ (reference sequence). The CDR3 region is CASSPWVGGRTDTQYF. The CDR3 DNA follows: TGTGCTAGCAGCCCCTGGGTGGGAGGCCGCACAGATACGCAGTATTTT.